These 10 T cell receptor beta chains originate from one sample sequenced in a study of cytomegalovirus exposure and HLA in healthy donors. 13 Jbeta primers and 60 Vbeta primers were used for the PCR. Data came from immunoSEQ multiplex PCR; TCRdb stores just in-frame clones and leaves some out. The table shows about 120,000 clones, with around 10% occurring only once. The specimen was PBMCs. These receptors all stem from a man younger than 40 in good health and CMV-seronegative.

The chain employs TRBV5-5 and TRBJ2-7; 8 bases map to TRBD1. Germline CDR1 reads SGHKS; CDR2 reads YYEKEE (reference sequence). The CDR3 contains 15 residues. J gave up 4 bases and V 5 bases, and 11 bases lay outside the gene matches. CDR3 loop: CASRVFLTGVYEQYF. The CDR3 nucleotides are TGTGCCAGCAGGGTTTTCCTGACAGGGGTGTACGAGCAGTACTTC.

This clone was picked up a small number of times. The chain is built from TRBV11-3 and TRBJ2-7; D possibly corresponds to TRBD2 (6 bases). The CDR3 length is 14 residues. The germline V and J ends were trimmed by 7 bases and 7 bases, with 20 bases remaining between them. The V gene's germline CDR1 is SGHNT and CDR2 YENEEA. CDR3: CASTVVPGRREQYF. CDR3 sequence (DNA): TGTGCCAGCACCGTTGTGCCAGGGAGGAGGGAGCAGTACTTC.

The table lists this clone with a few counts. The V gene is TRBV5-1, the J gene TRBJ2-7; D gene uncertain. With 0 bases removed from V and 2 bases from J, the gap between germline ends came to 12 bases. Germline V lookup: CDR1 SGHRS, CDR2 YFSETQ. The CDR3 contains 15 residues. Here the CDR3 reads CASSLDYSTPYEQYF. CDR3 sequence (DNA): TGCGCCAGCAGCTTGGATTACAGCACCCCCTACGAGCAGTACTTC.

This clone was counted only a few times. The chain joins TRBV9 to TRBJ2-2; D is perhaps TRBD1 (6 bases). V was trimmed by 3 bases and J by 2 bases, leaving 17 bases between them. From germline, CDR1 is SGDLS and CDR2 YYNGEE. The CDR3 is made up of 17 amino acids. The CDR3 is CASSGSRDKINTGELFF. The CDR3 region has the DNA TGTGCCAGCAGCGGATCACGGGACAAGATAAACACCGGGGAGCTGTTTTTT.

The chain couples TRBV12-5 to TRBJ1-1; 10 bases map to TRBD1. CDR1 and CDR2 (germline): LGHNT, FRNRAP. This CDR3 has 15 residues. Unmatched junction bases numbered 9, after V lost 7 bases and J lost 4 bases. DNA of the CDR3: TGTGCTAGTGTCCCGGGACAGGGGTTGAGCACTGAAGCTTTCTTT. Translating it yields CASVPGQGLSTEAFF. The full variable domain, with the rest looked up from reference TRBV12-5 and TRBJ1-1, is DARVTQTPRHKVTEMGQEVTMRCQPILGHNTVFWYRQTMMQGLELLAYFRNRAPLDDSGMPKDRFSAEMPDATLATLKIQPSEPRDSAVYFCASVPGQGLSTEAFFGQGTRLTVV.

The genes are TRBV19 and TRBJ2-3; 16 nucleotides agree with TRBD2. This CDR3 comprises 18 residues. Trimming took 5 bases from V and 1 from J; bases not matched to a gene: 6. Germline assignment: CDR1 LNHDA and CDR2 SQIVND (reference sequence). CDR3 residues: CASSGGLAGGPGTDTQYF. CDR3 DNA: TGTGCCAGTAGTGGGGGACTAGCGGGAGGGCCCGGCACAGATACGCAGTATTTT.

The chain combines TRBV11-3 with TRBJ2-7, with TRBD2 matching 8 bases. The CDR3 covers 17 residues. V dropped 5 bases and J dropped 4; count of bases not matched to a gene: 16. CDR1 SGHNT and CDR2 YENEEA come from the germline V gene. CDR3 DNA sequence: TGTGCCAGCAGCCTCGGGGGGGGACGGTCCGGGGCTTACGAGCAGTACTTC. This codes for CASSLGGGRSGAYEQYF.

The gene calls are TRBV6-6 and TRBJ1-1; D unclear. Looked up from germline, CDR1 is MNHNY and CDR2 is SVGAGI (reference sequence). The CDR3 spans 14 residues. The V gene lost 2 bases and the J gene lost 3 bases, with 10 bases spanning the gap. The CDR3 here is CASSYPLRDTEAFF. Written as DNA, the CDR3 is TGTGCCAGCAGTTACCCCCTCCGGGACACTGAAGCTTTCTTT.

There are a few counts of this clone. The rearrangement joins TRBV11-2 to TRBJ2-7; 8 bases are a match to TRBD1. CDR1 SGHAT and CDR2 FQNNGV come from the germline V gene. This CDR3 contains 17 residues. Trimming removed 2 bases from V and 5 bases from J; junction bases left unmatched: 14. In nucleotides, the CDR3 is TGTGCCAGCAGCTTAAGGGGCCCAGGACAGGGTGCCCACGAGCAGTACTTC. Amino acids: CASSLRGPGQGAHEQYF.

CDR3: CASSQSGTDTDTQYF. In nucleotides, the CDR3 is TGTGCCAGCAGTCAATCCGGGACAGACACAGATACGCAGTATTTT. The chain links TRBV2 to TRBJ2-3; TRBD1 matches 7 bases. V gave up 5 bases and J gave up 2 bases; unmatched junction bases: 7. This CDR3 is 15 amino acids long. Germline values: CDR1 SNHLY, CDR2 FYNNEI.